Shown below are 9 T cell receptor beta chains from a single sample sequenced in a study of identical twins. MiXCR, applied by TCRdb to the 5' RACE reads, yields one record per CDR3 protein. The sample lists around 480,000 distinct CDR3 sequences, approximately 14% occurring once. Separately, the same data were catalogued under a study of yellow fever vaccine responses in identical twins.

The sequenced sample consisted of CD4+ T cells sorted from blood. The receptor set was obtained from a woman under 30 in good health.

The gene calls are TRBV6-2 or TRBV6-3 and TRBJ2-7; D is possibly TRBD1 or TRBD2 (5 bases each). Germline-derived CDR1 and CDR2 are MNHEY and SVGEGT. The V and J ends lost 7 bases and 4 bases respectively, with 11 bases between them. The CDR3 covers 12 residues. This CDR3 reads CASTGDRYEQYF. CDR3 coding DNA: TGTGCCAGCACTGGGGACCGATACGAGCAGTACTTC.

This clonotype was found many times. This chain joins TRBV29-1 and TRBJ2-3, with D possibly matching TRBD2 (7 bases). Germline lookup yields CDR1 SQVTM and CDR2 ANQGSEA. The CDR3 extends over 16 amino acids. The V end lost 4 bases, the J end lost 6 bases, and 23 bases lay between the germline ends. CDR3 loop: CSVAGPGGGSLDTQYF. The CDR3 nucleotides read TGCAGCGTTGCAGGACCAGGCGGGGGCTCCTTGGATACGCAGTATTTT.

This sequence joins TRBV6-1 and TRBJ2-5; TRBD2 matches at 8 bases. This CDR3 region has 13 residues. The germline V gene has CDR1 MNHNS and CDR2 SASEGT. Losses at the gene ends were 6 bases for V and 5 bases for J; bases not matched to a gene: 5. The CDR3 sequence: CASRRGGLETQYF. CDR3 in DNA: TGTGCCAGCAGGCGCGGGGGGTTGGAGACCCAGTACTTC.

V is TRBV5-1 and J is TRBJ1-4; unclear D gene. The CDR3 extends over 14 amino acids. Germline CDR1 is SGHRS and CDR2 is YFSETQ. Trimming cost V 0 bases and J 8 bases, with 11 bases left between them. The CDR3 bases are TGCGCCAGCAGCTTGGGGACGGTACCAGAAAAACTGTTTTTT. As protein: CASSLGTVPEKLFF.

The V call is TRBV20-1, the J call TRBJ2-7, with 10 nucleotides matching TRBD2. Germline CDR1 reads DFQATT; CDR2 reads SNEGSKA (reference sequence). Trimming removed 5 bases from V and 5 bases from J; junction bases left unmatched: 12. CDR3 size: 15 residues. CDR3 residues: CSAFASGRASHEQYF. As DNA, the CDR3 is TGCAGTGCTTTTGCGAGCGGGAGGGCCTCTCACGAGCAGTACTTC.

In this sample, this clonotype turned up many times. The gene calls are TRBV5-1 and TRBJ2-7; TRBD1 or TRBD2 may be the D gene (6 bases each). The V end was cut by 2 bases, the J end by 7 bases, with 19 bases between. The CDR3 length is 15 residues. Germline CDR1 reads SGHRS; CDR2 reads YFSETQ. The DNA for the CDR3 is TGCGCCAGCAGCTTAACAGGGCGGGGTTCAGAGGAGCAGTACTTC. Translating gives CASSLTGRGSEEQYF.

This chain connects TRBV9 to TRBJ2-7; no clear D gene. The CDR3 has 15 residues. Trimming pared 4 bases from V and 3 bases from J, leaving 17 bases between. CDR1 and CDR2 from the germline V gene are SGDLS and YYNGEE. The CDR3 reads CASSPFVGSGYEQYF. The CDR3 DNA reads TGTGCCAGCAGCCCGTTTGTGGGGTCAGGCTACGAGCAGTACTTC.

This rearrangement joins TRBV7-2 to TRBJ2-2, with D tentatively TRBD1 (5 bases). V was clipped by 0 bases and J by 9 bases, with 23 bases between them. This CDR3 region has 18 residues. CDR1 is SGHTA and CDR2 is FQGNSA in the germline V gene. CDR3 amino acids: CASSLATALNLWGWELFF. CDR3 bases: TGTGCCAGCAGCTTAGCCACAGCCTTGAACTTGTGGGGCTGGGAGCTGTTTTTT.

The J gene is TRBJ2-7, the V gene TRBV27, with 8 bases that match TRBD2. The germline V gene has CDR1 MNHEY and CDR2 SMNVEV (reference sequence). CDR3 length equals 14 residues. The junction had 11 bases not matched to a gene; V was cut back by 7 bases and J by 6 bases. CDR3 coding DNA: TGTGCCAGCACCCCCCTTCGAGCGGGGGCCGAGCAGTACTTC. Translating gives CASTPLRAGAEQYF.